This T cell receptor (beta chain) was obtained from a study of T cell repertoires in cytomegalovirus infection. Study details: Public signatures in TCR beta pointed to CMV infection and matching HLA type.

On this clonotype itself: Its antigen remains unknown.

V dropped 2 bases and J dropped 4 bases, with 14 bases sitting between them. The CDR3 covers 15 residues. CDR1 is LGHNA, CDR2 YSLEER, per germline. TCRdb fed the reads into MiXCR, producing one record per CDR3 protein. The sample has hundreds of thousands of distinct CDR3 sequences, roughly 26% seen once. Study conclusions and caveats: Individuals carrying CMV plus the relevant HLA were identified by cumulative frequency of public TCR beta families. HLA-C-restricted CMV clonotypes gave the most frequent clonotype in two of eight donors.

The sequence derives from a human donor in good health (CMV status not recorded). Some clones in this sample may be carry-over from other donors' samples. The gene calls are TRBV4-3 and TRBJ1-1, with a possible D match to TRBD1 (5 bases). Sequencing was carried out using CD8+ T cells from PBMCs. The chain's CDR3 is CASSQNQGPVTEAFF. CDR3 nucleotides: TGCGCCAGCAGCCAAAATCAGGGACCGGTCACTGAAGCTTTCTTT.